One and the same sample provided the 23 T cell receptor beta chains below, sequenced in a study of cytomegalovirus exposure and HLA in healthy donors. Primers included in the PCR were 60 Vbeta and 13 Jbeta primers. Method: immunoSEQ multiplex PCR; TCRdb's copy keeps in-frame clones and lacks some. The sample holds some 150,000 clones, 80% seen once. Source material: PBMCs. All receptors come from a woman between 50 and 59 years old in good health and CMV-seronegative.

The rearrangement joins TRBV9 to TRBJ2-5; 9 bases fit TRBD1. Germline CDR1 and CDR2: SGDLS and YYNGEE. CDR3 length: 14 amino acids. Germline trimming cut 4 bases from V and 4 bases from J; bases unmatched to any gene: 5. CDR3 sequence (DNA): TGTGCCAGCAGCATACAGGGGGCCCCAGAGACCCAGTACTTC. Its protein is CASSIQGAPETQYF.

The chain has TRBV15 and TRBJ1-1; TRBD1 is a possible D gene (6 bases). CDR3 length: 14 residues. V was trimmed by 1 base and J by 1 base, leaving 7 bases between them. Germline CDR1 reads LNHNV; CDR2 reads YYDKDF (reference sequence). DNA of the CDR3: TGTGCCACCAGCAGAGCGACAGGGAACACTGAAGCTTTCTTT. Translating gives CATSRATGNTEAFF.

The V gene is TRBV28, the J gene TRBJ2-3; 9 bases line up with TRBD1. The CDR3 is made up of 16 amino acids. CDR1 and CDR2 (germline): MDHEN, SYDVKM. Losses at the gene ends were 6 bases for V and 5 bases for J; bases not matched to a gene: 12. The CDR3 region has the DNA TGTGCCAGCAGAACCGACAGGGGGGCATGGGGAGATACGCAGTATTTT. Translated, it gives CASRTDRGAWGDTQYF.

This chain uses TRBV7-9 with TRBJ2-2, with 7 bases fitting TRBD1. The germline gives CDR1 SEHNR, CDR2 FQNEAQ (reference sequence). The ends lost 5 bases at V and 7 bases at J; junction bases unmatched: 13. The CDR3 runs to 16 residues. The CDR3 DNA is TGTGCCAGCAGCCCCCCGAGACAGGGAAAGAACGGGGAGCTGTTTTTT. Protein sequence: CASSPPRQGKNGELFF.

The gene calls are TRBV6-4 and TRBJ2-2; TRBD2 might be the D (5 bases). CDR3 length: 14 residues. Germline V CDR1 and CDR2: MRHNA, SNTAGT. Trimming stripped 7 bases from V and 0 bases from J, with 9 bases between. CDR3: CASKALANTGELFF. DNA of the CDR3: TGTGCCAGCAAAGCACTAGCGAACACCGGGGAGCTGTTTTTT.

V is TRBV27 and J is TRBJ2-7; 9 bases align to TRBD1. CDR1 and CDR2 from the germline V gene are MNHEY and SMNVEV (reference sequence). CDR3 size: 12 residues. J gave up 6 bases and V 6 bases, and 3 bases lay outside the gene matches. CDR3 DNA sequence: TGTGCCAGCAGCAGGGACAGGGTCGAGCAGTACTTC. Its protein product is CASSRDRVEQYF.

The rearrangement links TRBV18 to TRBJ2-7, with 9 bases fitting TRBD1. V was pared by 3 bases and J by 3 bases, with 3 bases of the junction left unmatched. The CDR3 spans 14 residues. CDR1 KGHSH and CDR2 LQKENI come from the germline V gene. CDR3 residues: CASSPGQGIYEQYF. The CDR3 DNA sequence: TGTGCCAGCTCACCGGGACAGGGTATCTACGAGCAGTACTTC.

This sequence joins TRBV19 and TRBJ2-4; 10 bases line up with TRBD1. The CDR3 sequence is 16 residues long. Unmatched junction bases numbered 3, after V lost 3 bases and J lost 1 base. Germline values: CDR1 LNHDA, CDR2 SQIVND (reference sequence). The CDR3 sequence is CASSIGTGVAKNIQYF. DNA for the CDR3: TGTGCCAGTAGTATTGGGACAGGGGTTGCCAAAAACATTCAGTACTTC.

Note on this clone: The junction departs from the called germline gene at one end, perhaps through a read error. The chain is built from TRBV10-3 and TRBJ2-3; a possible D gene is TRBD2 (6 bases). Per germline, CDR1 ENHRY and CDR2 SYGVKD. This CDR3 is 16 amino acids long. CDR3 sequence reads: CAISGQIAGSTDTRYF. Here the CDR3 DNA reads TGTGCCATCAGTGGTCAGATTGCGGGAAGCACAGATACGCGGTATTTT.

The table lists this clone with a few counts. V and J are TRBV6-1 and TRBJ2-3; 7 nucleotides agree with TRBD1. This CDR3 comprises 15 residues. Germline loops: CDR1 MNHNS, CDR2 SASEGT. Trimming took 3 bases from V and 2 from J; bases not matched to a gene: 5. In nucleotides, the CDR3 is TGTGCCAGCAGTGACCGGACAGGCTACACAGATACGCAGTATTTT. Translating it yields CASSDRTGYTDTQYF.

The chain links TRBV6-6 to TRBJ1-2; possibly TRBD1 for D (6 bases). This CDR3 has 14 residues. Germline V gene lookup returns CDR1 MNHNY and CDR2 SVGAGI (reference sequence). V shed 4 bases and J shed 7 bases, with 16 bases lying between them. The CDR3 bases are TGTGCCAGCAGTTCCCTCCGGGACACCGGTGGCTACACCTTC. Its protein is CASSSLRDTGGYTF.

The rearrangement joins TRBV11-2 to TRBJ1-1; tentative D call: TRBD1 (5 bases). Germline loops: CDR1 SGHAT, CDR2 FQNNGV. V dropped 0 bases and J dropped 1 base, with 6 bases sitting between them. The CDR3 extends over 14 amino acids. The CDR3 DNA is TGTGCCAGCAGCTTAGACAGGGCGAACACTGAAGCTTTCTTT. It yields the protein CASSLDRANTEAFF.

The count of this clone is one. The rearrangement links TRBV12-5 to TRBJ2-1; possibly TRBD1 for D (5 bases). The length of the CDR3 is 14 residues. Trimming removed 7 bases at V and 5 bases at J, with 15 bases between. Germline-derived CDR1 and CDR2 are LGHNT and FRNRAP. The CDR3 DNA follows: TGTGCTAGTGCCCGGCTAGGGGTTAACAATGAGCAGTTCTTC. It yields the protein CASARLGVNNEQFF.

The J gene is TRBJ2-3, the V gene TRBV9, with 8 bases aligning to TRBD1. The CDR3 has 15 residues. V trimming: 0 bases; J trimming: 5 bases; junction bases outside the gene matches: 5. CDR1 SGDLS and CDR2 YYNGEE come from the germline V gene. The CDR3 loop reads CASSVGPGTGDTQYF. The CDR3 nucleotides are TGTGCCAGCAGCGTAGGCCCGGGGACAGGAGATACGCAGTATTTT.

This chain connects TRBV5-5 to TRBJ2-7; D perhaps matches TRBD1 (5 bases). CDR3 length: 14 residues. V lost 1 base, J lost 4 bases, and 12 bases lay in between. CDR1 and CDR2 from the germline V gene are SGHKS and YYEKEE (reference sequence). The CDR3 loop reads CASSLWQGTYEQYF. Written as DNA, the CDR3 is TGTGCCAGCAGCTTGTGGCAGGGAACATACGAGCAGTACTTC.

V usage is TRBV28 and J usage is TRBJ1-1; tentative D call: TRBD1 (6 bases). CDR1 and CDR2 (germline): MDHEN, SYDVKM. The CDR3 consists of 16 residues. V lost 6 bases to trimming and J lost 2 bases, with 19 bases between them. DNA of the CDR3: TGTGCCAGCAGGCCCCGGGACGTAGGGGGAAACACTGAAGCTTTCTTT. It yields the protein CASRPRDVGGNTEAFF.

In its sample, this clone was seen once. The CDR3 bases are TGCGCCAGCAGCTTGGTCCAGGCGAACTATGGCTACACCTTC. Its protein is CASSLVQANYGYTF. The rearrangement joins TRBV5-1 to TRBJ1-2; unclear D gene. V was pared by 0 bases and J by 2 bases, with 8 bases between. The CDR3 totals 14 residues. Looked up from germline, CDR1 is SGHRS and CDR2 is YFSETQ.

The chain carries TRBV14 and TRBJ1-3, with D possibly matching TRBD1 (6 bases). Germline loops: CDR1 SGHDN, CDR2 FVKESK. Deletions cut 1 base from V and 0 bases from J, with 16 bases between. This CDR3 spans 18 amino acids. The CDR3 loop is CASSQGEIQGPSGNTIYF. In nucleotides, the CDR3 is TGTGCCAGCAGCCAAGGAGAGATACAGGGCCCCTCTGGAAACACCATATATTTT.

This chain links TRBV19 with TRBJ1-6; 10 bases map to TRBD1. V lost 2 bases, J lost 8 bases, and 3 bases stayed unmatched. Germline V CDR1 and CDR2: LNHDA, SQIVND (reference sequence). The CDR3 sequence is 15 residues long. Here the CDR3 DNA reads TGTGCCAGTAGTATAACCGGGACAGGGGATTCACCCCTCCACTTT. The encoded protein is CASSITGTGDSPLHF.

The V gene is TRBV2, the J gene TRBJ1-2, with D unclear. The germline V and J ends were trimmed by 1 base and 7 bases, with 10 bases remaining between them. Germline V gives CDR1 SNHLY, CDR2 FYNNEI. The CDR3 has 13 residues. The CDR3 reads CASSEEAGGGYTF. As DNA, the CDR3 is TGTGCCAGCAGTGAAGAGGCAGGTGGTGGCTACACCTTC.

DNA for the CDR3: TGTGCCAGCAGCCAAGATCGGGGATATCAGCCCCAGCATTTT. Protein product: CASSQDRGYQPQHF. The chain recombines TRBV4-2 with TRBJ1-5; D ambiguous. The CDR3 sequence is 14 residues long. In germline, CDR1 is LGHNA, CDR2 YNFKEQ. The V end lost 0 bases, the J end lost 5 bases, and 8 bases lay between the germline ends.

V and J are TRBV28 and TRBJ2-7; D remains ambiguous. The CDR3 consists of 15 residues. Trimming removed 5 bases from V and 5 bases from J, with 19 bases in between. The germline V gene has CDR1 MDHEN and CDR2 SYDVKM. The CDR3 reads CASSPLTRLSDEQYF. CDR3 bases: TGTGCCAGCAGTCCCCTGACAAGGTTGTCTGACGAGCAGTACTTC.

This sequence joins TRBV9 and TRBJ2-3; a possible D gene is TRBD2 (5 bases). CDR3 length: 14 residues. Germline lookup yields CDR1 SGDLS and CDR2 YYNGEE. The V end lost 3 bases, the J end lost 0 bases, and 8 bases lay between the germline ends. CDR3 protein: CASSGGPSTDTQYF. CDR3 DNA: TGTGCCAGCAGCGGAGGGCCAAGCACAGATACGCAGTATTTT.